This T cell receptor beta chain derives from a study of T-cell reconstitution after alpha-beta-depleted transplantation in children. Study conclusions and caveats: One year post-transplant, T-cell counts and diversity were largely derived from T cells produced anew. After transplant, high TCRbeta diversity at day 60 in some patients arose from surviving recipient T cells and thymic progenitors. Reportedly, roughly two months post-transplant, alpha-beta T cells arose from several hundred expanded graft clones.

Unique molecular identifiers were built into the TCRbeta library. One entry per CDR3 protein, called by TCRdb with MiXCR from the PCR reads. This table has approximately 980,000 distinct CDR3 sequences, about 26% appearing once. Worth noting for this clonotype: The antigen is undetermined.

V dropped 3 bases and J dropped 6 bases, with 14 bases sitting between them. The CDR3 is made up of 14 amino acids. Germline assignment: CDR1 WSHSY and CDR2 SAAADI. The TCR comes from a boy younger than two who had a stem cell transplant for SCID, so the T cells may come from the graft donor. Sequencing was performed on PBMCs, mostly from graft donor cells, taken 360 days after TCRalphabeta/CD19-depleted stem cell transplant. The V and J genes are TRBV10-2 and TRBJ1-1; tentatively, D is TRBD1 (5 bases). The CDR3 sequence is CASSDQGNLPEAFF. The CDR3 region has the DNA TGCGCCAGCAGTGATCAGGGTAATCTCCCTGAAGCTTTCTTT.